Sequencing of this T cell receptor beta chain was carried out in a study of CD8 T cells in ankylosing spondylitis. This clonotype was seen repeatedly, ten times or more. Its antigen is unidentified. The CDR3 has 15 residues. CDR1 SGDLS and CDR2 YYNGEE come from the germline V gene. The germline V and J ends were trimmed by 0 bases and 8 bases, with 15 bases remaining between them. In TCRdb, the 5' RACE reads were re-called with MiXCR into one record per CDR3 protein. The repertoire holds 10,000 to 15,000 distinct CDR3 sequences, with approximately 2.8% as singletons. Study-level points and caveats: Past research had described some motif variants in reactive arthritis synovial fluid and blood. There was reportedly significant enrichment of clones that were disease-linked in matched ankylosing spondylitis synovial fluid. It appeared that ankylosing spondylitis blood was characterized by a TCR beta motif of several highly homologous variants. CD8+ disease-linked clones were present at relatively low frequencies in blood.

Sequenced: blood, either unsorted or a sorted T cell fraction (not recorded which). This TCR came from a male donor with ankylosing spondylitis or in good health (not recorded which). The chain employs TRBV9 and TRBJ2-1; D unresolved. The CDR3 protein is CASSVALGSTDEQFF. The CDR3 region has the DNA TGTGCCAGCAGCGTAGCCTTGGGGTCGACGGATGAGCAGTTCTTC.